This T cell receptor beta chain was documented in a study of cytomegalovirus exposure and HLA in healthy donors. Study findings and constraints: As a later analysis revealed, the rate of TCR association differed by HLA locus, with DRB1 most and HLA-C fewest.

The CDR3 runs 13 residues. Trimming took 6 bases from V and 4 from J; bases not matched to a gene: 4. Germline values: CDR1 MNHNY, CDR2 SVGAGI (reference sequence). In this sample, this clone is medium-sized. The antigen is undetermined. Both 60 Vbeta primers and 13 Jbeta primers went into the PCR. Per the original methods: Per a later analysis, the number of unique TCR beta chains was about 80 million, of which 10 million to 11 million were shared. Using immunoSEQ multiplex PCR, the repertoire was profiled, and TCRdb retains in-frame clones only, with some absent. V and J calls and clone size are as listed in that table; D and trimming were resolved from the DNA. Of approximately 150,000 clones listed, 81% are singletons.

This clonotype was obtained from a woman aged 50 to 60 in good health and CMV-seronegative. V and J are TRBV6-6 and TRBJ2-7; 9 bases align to TRBD1. Sequenced sample: PBMCs. CDR3 coding DNA: TGTGCCAGCAGCCCCGGGACAGGGTACGAGCAGTACTTC. Translation: CASSPGTGYEQYF.